A selection of T cell receptor beta chains follows, all from one sample in a study of Graves' ophthalmopathy and Graves' hyperthyroidism. In TCRdb, the multiplex PCR reads were re-called with MiXCR into one record per CDR3 protein. Of around 1,200,000 distinct CDR3 sequences in the sample, 35% to 40% are singletons; the top ten hold approximately 12%. The source material was peripheral blood or thyroid tissue (not recorded which). The receptors were sampled from an adult man with Graves' hyperthyroidism. CDR3s include the opening cysteine and the closing phenylalanine or tryptophan. Each record gives: V gene, J gene, clone size, D gene, CDR3 protein, CDR3 DNA. The D gene is left open where the match is weak. Size is stated for part of the rows, as once, few or many counts, or as a class when the clone is expanded.

v_call: TRBV19
j_call: TRBJ1-6
clone_size: many
d_call: TRBD1
cdr3_aa: CASKPDRAYNSPLHF
cdr3_nt: TGTGCCAGTAAGCCGGACAGGGCTTATAATTCACCCCTCCACTTT

v_call: TRBV11-2
j_call: TRBJ2-7
clone_size: -
d_call: TRBD1
cdr3_aa: CASSTGTGVEEQYF
cdr3_nt: TGTGCCAGCAGCACCGGGACAGGGGTGGAGGAGCAGTACTTC

v_call: TRBV5-1
j_call: TRBJ1-5
clone_size: few
d_call: -
cdr3_aa: CASSPGGPGSNQPQHF
cdr3_nt: TGCGCCAGCAGCCCGGGGGGGCCGGGAAGCAATCAGCCCCAGCATTTT

v_call: TRBV10-3
j_call: TRBJ1-2
clone_size: few
d_call: TRBD1
cdr3_aa: CAIRGQRKGEHSGNTF
cdr3_nt: TGTGCCATCAGGGGACAGCGGAAAGGGGAGCACTCTGGAAACACCTTC

v_call: TRBV7-9
j_call: TRBJ2-7
clone_size: -
d_call: TRBD2
cdr3_aa: CASSPSLAGATYEQYF
cdr3_nt: TGTGCCAGCAGCCCTTCCCTAGCGGGAGCCACCTACGAGCAGTACTTC

v_call: TRBV2
j_call: TRBJ2-7
clone_size: many
d_call: TRBD1
cdr3_aa: CASFRDSLIREQYF
cdr3_nt: TGTGCCAGCTTCCGGGACAGCCTAATTCGCGAGCAGTACTTC

v_call: TRBV6-4
j_call: TRBJ1-2
clone_size: -
d_call: TRBD1
cdr3_aa: CASSEGPDRVDGYTF
cdr3_nt: TGTGCCAGCAGCGAGGGTCCGGACAGGGTCGATGGCTACACCTTC

v_call: TRBV7-2
j_call: TRBJ2-5
clone_size: -
d_call: -
cdr3_aa: CASSYTGSNQETQYF
cdr3_nt: TGTGCCAGCAGCTATACAGGGAGTAACCAAGAGACCCAGTACTTC

v_call: TRBV20-1
j_call: TRBJ2-7
clone_size: many
d_call: -
cdr3_aa: CRAGVSSYEQYF
cdr3_nt: TGCAGAGCAGGGGTTTCGTCCTACGAGCAGTACTTC

v_call: TRBV9
j_call: TRBJ2-7
clone_size: -
d_call: TRBD1
cdr3_aa: CASSVWTGRSYEQYF
cdr3_nt: TGTGCCAGCAGCGTTTGGACAGGGAGGTCCTACGAGCAGTACTTC

v_call: TRBV29-1
j_call: TRBJ1-4
clone_size: -
d_call: -
cdr3_aa: CSVTATNEKLFF
cdr3_nt: TGCAGCGTGACAGCAACTAATGAAAAACTGTTTTTT

v_call: TRBV10-1
j_call: TRBJ2-2
clone_size: many
d_call: -
cdr3_aa: CASSETSNTGELFF
cdr3_nt: TGCGCCAGCAGTGAGACCTCGAACACCGGGGAGCTGTTTTTT

v_call: TRBV2
j_call: TRBJ1-4
clone_size: -
d_call: TRBD1
cdr3_aa: CASSSLTGTNEKLFF
cdr3_nt: TGTGCCAGCAGTTCCTTGACAGGGACTAATGAAAAACTGTTTTTT

v_call: TRBV6-1
j_call: TRBJ1-1
clone_size: -
d_call: -
cdr3_aa: CASRTNTGYTEAFF
cdr3_nt: TGTGCCAGCAGGACTAACACAGGGTACACTGAAGCTTTCTTT

v_call: TRBV10-3
j_call: TRBJ2-7
clone_size: many
d_call: -
cdr3_aa: CAISGQADEQYF
cdr3_nt: TGTGCCATCAGTGGACAGGCGGACGAGCAGTACTTC

v_call: TRBV5-4
j_call: TRBJ2-5
clone_size: few
d_call: -
cdr3_aa: CASSQPRWGETQYF
cdr3_nt: TGTGCCAGCAGCCAACCTAGATGGGGAGAGACCCAGTACTTC

v_call: TRBV20-1
j_call: TRBJ2-7
clone_size: many
d_call: TRBD2
cdr3_aa: CSAIPPTSGSYEQYF
cdr3_nt: TGCAGTGCCATTCCACCGACTAGCGGGAGCTACGAGCAGTACTTC

v_call: TRBV7-8
j_call: TRBJ1-2
clone_size: -
d_call: TRBD1
cdr3_aa: CASSLQGQLPSYGYTF
cdr3_nt: TGTGCCAGCAGCTTACAGGGACAGCTCCCATCCTATGGCTACACCTTC

v_call: TRBV30
j_call: TRBJ2-5
clone_size: -
d_call: -
cdr3_aa: CAWSSNQTQYF
cdr3_nt: TGTGCCTGGAGCAGTAACCAGACCCAGTACTTC

v_call: TRBV11-2
j_call: TRBJ1-4
clone_size: many
d_call: -
cdr3_aa: CASTPDGAGLFF
cdr3_nt: TGTGCCAGCACCCCCGACGGAGCGGGGCTGTTTTTT

v_call: TRBV6-5
j_call: TRBJ2-5
clone_size: -
d_call: TRBD2
cdr3_aa: CATSDPQAGDQETQYF
cdr3_nt: TGTGCCACCAGTGATCCCCAAGCGGGGGACCAAGAGACCCAGTACTTC

v_call: TRBV7-9
j_call: TRBJ1-2
clone_size: -
d_call: TRBD1
cdr3_aa: CASSSRQGESFNYGYTF
cdr3_nt: TGTGCCAGCAGCTCTCGACAGGGGGAATCCTTTAACTATGGCTACACCTTC

v_call: TRBV7-2
j_call: TRBJ2-7
clone_size: -
d_call: TRBD2
cdr3_aa: CASTTAGGIYEQYF
cdr3_nt: TGTGCCAGCACCACAGCGGGGGGGATCTACGAGCAGTACTTC

v_call: TRBV4-2
j_call: TRBJ2-2
clone_size: few
d_call: TRBD1
cdr3_aa: CASIPGGRTGELFF
cdr3_nt: TGTGCCAGCATACCAGGGGGCCGCACCGGGGAGCTGTTTTTT

v_call: TRBV25-1
j_call: TRBJ2-1
clone_size: -
d_call: TRBD2
cdr3_aa: CASGLAGVNEQFF
cdr3_nt: TGTGCCAGCGGTCTAGCGGGCGTCAATGAGCAGTTCTTC

v_call: TRBV29-1
j_call: TRBJ2-5
clone_size: many
d_call: -
cdr3_aa: CSVDAFGETQYF
cdr3_nt: TGCAGCGTTGATGCATTTGGGGAGACCCAGTACTTC

v_call: TRBV10-3
j_call: TRBJ2-2
clone_size: many
d_call: TRBD1
cdr3_aa: CATHESDRGLSALTGELFF
cdr3_nt: TGTGCCACCCATGAATCAGACAGGGGGCTATCGGCCCTAACCGGGGAGCTGTTTTTT

v_call: TRBV11-2
j_call: TRBJ2-7
clone_size: many
d_call: TRBD1
cdr3_aa: CASSQGAGYEQYF
cdr3_nt: TGTGCCAGCAGTCAGGGGGCAGGGTACGAGCAGTACTTC

v_call: TRBV20-1
j_call: TRBJ1-2
clone_size: few
d_call: -
cdr3_aa: CSVRREGYTF
cdr3_nt: TGCAGTGTCCGTCGTGAAGGCTACACCTTC

v_call: TRBV20-1
j_call: TRBJ1-5
clone_size: many
d_call: -
cdr3_aa: CSARVGRNNQPQHF
cdr3_nt: TGCAGTGCTAGAGTCGGGCGGAATAATCAGCCCCAGCATTTT

v_call: TRBV7-9
j_call: TRBJ2-5
clone_size: -
d_call: TRBD1
cdr3_aa: CASTRDRGRETQYF
cdr3_nt: TGTGCCAGCACCCGGGACAGGGGAAGGGAGACCCAGTACTTC

v_call: TRBV6-1
j_call: TRBJ1-1
clone_size: many
d_call: -
cdr3_aa: CASSERGIAEAFF
cdr3_nt: TGTGCCAGCAGTGAGAGGGGGATTGCTGAAGCTTTCTTT

v_call: TRBV11-2
j_call: TRBJ1-1
clone_size: -
d_call: -
cdr3_aa: CASSLDHLGSTEAFF
cdr3_nt: TGTGCCAGCAGCTTAGATCATCTAGGGTCCACTGAAGCTTTCTTT

v_call: TRBV7-9
j_call: TRBJ1-4
clone_size: many
d_call: -
cdr3_aa: CASSLQAARVEKLFF
cdr3_nt: TGTGCCAGCAGCTTGCAAGCTGCCAGGGTTGAAAAACTGTTTTTT

v_call: TRBV12-3/TRBV12-4
j_call: TRBJ1-2
clone_size: -
d_call: -
cdr3_aa: CASSQTYRMHGYTF
cdr3_nt: TGTGCCAGCAGCCAGACTTACAGGATGCATGGCTACACCTTC

v_call: TRBV29-1
j_call: TRBJ2-7
clone_size: -
d_call: TRBD1
cdr3_aa: CSGGTGRNEQYF
cdr3_nt: TGCAGCGGGGGGACAGGGAGGAACGAGCAGTACTTC

v_call: TRBV4-1
j_call: TRBJ2-2
clone_size: few
d_call: TRBD1
cdr3_aa: CASSQGTGVTGELFF
cdr3_nt: TGCGCCAGCAGCCAGGGGACAGGGGTAACCGGGGAGCTGTTTTTT

v_call: TRBV24-1
j_call: TRBJ1-5
clone_size: -
d_call: -
cdr3_aa: CATSPGRVINQPQHF
cdr3_nt: TGTGCCACCAGCCCGGGACGGGTGATCAATCAGCCCCAGCATTTT

v_call: TRBV5-1
j_call: TRBJ2-7
clone_size: once
d_call: TRBD1
cdr3_aa: CASSLGVQQGAFYEQYF
cdr3_nt: TGCGCCAGCAGCTTGGGAGTTCAACAGGGGGCCTTCTACGAGCAGTACTTC

v_call: TRBV5-6
j_call: TRBJ1-3
clone_size: -
d_call: TRBD1
cdr3_aa: CASSSGTGGTIYF
cdr3_nt: TGTGCCAGCAGCTCCGGGACAGGGGGCACCATATATTTT

v_call: TRBV7-6
j_call: TRBJ2-2
clone_size: -
d_call: -
cdr3_aa: CASSPYVQGSGGELFF
cdr3_nt: TGTGCCAGCAGCCCATACGTCCAGGGGAGTGGCGGGGAGCTGTTTTTT

v_call: TRBV29-1
j_call: TRBJ1-2
clone_size: -
d_call: -
cdr3_aa: CSVVGRQDVNF
cdr3_nt: TGCAGCGTAGTGGGACGGCAGGACGTTAACTTC

v_call: TRBV29-1
j_call: TRBJ2-3
clone_size: few
d_call: -
cdr3_aa: CSQSLGAVTDTQYF
cdr3_nt: TGCAGCCAATCACTTGGGGCAGTCACAGATACGCAGTATTTT

v_call: TRBV7-2
j_call: TRBJ1-6
clone_size: many
d_call: TRBD1
cdr3_aa: CASSEGTVTVGSPLHF
cdr3_nt: TGTGCCAGCAGCGAAGGGACAGTCACAGTTGGTTCACCCCTCCACTTT

v_call: TRBV2
j_call: TRBJ2-7
clone_size: -
d_call: TRBD2
cdr3_aa: CASRSGTSGRAGEQYF
cdr3_nt: TGTGCCAGCAGATCCGGGACTAGCGGGAGGGCGGGGGAGCAGTACTTC

v_call: TRBV7-9
j_call: TRBJ2-5
clone_size: -
d_call: TRBD2
cdr3_aa: CASSPLLAGGPRETQYF
cdr3_nt: TGTGCCAGCAGCCCTCTACTAGCGGGAGGGCCCAGGGAGACCCAGTACTTC

v_call: TRBV15
j_call: TRBJ1-4
clone_size: -
d_call: -
cdr3_aa: CATSTSRGSEKLFF
cdr3_nt: TGTGCCACCAGCACAAGCCGGGGAAGTGAAAAACTGTTTTTT

v_call: TRBV24-1
j_call: TRBJ1-6
clone_size: -
d_call: -
cdr3_aa: CATSDYRAGADSPLHF
cdr3_nt: TGTGCCACCAGTGATTATAGGGCAGGGGCAGATTCACCCCTCCACTTT

v_call: TRBV12-3/TRBV12-4
j_call: TRBJ2-2
clone_size: -
d_call: -
cdr3_aa: CASSLAMAGNTGELFF
cdr3_nt: TGTGCCAGCAGTTTAGCGATGGCAGGGAACACCGGGGAGCTGTTTTTT

v_call: TRBV25-1
j_call: TRBJ1-2
clone_size: -
d_call: TRBD1
cdr3_aa: CASRPGQGGVGYTF
cdr3_nt: TGTGCCAGCAGGCCGGGACAGGGGGGCGTTGGCTACACCTTC

v_call: TRBV29-1
j_call: TRBJ1-2
clone_size: -
d_call: TRBD1
cdr3_aa: CSVVTGGGYTF
cdr3_nt: TGCAGCGTTGTGACAGGGGGTGGCTACACCTTC

v_call: TRBV7-9
j_call: TRBJ2-7
clone_size: many
d_call: -
cdr3_aa: CASSPPSGTSYEQYF
cdr3_nt: TGTGCCAGCAGCCCGCCTTCTGGGACATCCTACGAGCAGTACTTC

v_call: TRBV6-2/TRBV6-3
j_call: TRBJ1-2
clone_size: -
d_call: -
cdr3_aa: CATDPSTLFYGYTF
cdr3_nt: TGTGCCACCGACCCTTCGACTTTATTTTATGGCTACACCTTC